This record concerns one T cell receptor beta chain sequence. This entry is derived from a study of blood T cell repertoires in COVID-19. Method: immunoSEQ multiplex PCR; TCRdb's copy keeps in-frame clones and lacks some. The data contain some 150,000 clones, about nine tenths of them singletons. CDR1 and CDR2 from the germline V gene are SGHTS and YDEGEE. The CDR3 is 15 amino acids. Trimming removed 1 base from V and 0 bases from J, with 7 bases in between. The chain employs TRBV5-8 and TRBJ2-2; perhaps TRBD1 as D (5 bases). The sequence derives from a man between 45 and 60 years old with active or convalescent COVID-19. The specimen sequenced was peripheral blood. This CDR3 reads CASSLYRTNTGELFF. DNA of the CDR3: TGTGCCAGCAGCTTGTACAGGACGAACACCGGGGAGCTGTTTTTT.